Listed below are T cell receptor beta chains from one sample, sequenced in a study of Ad26.COV2.S vaccination and SARS-CoV-2 variants. TCRdb's table, derived via immunoSEQ multiplex PCR, lists solely in-frame clones and lacks some. Here the sample spans 440,000 or so clones, 90% being singletons. The input for sequencing was peripheral blood, taken in a trial of Ad26.COV2.S vaccine versus placebo. The receptors here all came from a person aged 18-60 years who received the Ad26.COV2.S COVID-19 vaccine or a placebo. The CDR3 runs from the conserved cysteine through the conserved F or W. A D gene is named only where the DNA matches it firmly. Some rows mark clone size as missing; the rest say once, few, many or name a class of expanded clone.

J,D,V,size,DNA,CDR3
TRBJ1-4,NA,TRBV10-3,NA,TGTGCCATCAGTGGGACTAATGAAAAACTGTTTTTT,CAISGTNEKLFF
TRBJ2-7,TRBD2,TRBV24-1,NA,TGTGCCACCAGTGATACCCGCGGGAGGGCCTACGAGCAGTACTTC,CATSDTRGRAYEQYF
TRBJ2-7,TRBD2,TRBV10-3,NA,TGTGCCATCAGTGAGTCCGTCAGCGGGACCTACGAGCAGTACTTC,CAISESVSGTYEQYF
TRBJ2-1,TRBD2,TRBV19,NA,TGTGCCAGTAGTCAACTAGCGGGAGGGGTCCCCAATGAGCAGTTCTTC,CASSQLAGGVPNEQFF
TRBJ1-3,NA,TRBV2,NA,TGTGCCAGCAGTGTTGGGGGGCCTCCCTACTCTGGAAACACCATATATTTT,CASSVGGPPYSGNTIYF
TRBJ2-1,NA,TRBV19,once,TGTGCCAGTAGTGCAACTAGCTCCTACAATGAGCAGTTCTTC,CASSATSSYNEQFF
TRBJ2-7,TRBD2,TRBV20-1,NA,TGCAGTGCTAGTCGACTAGCGGGAGTATCCTACGAGCAGTACTTC,CSASRLAGVSYEQYF
TRBJ1-1,NA,TRBV2,NA,TGTGCCAGCAGTGAACAGATCATGAACACTGAAGCTTTCTTT,CASSEQIMNTEAFF
TRBJ2-3,TRBD1,TRBV7-8,NA,TGTGCCAGCAGCCTACAGGGGAGTGCAGATACGCAGTATTTT,CASSLQGSADTQYF
TRBJ2-3,NA,TRBV27,NA,TGTGCCAGCAGTTTAGCGGTAGCTGGCACAGATACGCAGTATTTT,CASSLAVAGTDTQYF
TRBJ2-3,NA,TRBV7-6,NA,TGTGCCAGCAGCTTCGGGCAGGCAGCCACAGATACGCAGTATTTT,CASSFGQAATDTQYF
TRBJ1-5,NA,TRBV6-5,once,TGTGCCAGCAGTAGGGGTTTCGATCAGCCCCAGCATTTT,CASSRGFDQPQHF
TRBJ2-2,NA,TRBV6-2/TRBV6-3,NA,TGTGCCAGCAGTTACGAGGGGGACACCGGGGAGCTGTTTTTT,CASSYEGDTGELFF
TRBJ1-2,NA,TRBV28,once,TGTGCCAGCACGGGGCGGGGGCTTCGAAGGGGCTACACCTTC,CASTGRGLRRGYTF
TRBJ2-1,NA,TRBV12-1,NA,TGTGCCAGCAGCTTTGAAGCTAGCTATGAGCAGTTCTTC,CASSFEASYEQFF
TRBJ1-2,NA,TRBV5-1,once,TGCGCCAGCAGCTTGATGGCAGCCTACGGCTACACCTTC,CASSLMAAYGYTF
TRBJ2-1,TRBD1,TRBV5-1,NA,TGCGCCAGCAGCTTGGGGGGAAACAGGGGTGACCACCAGTTCTTC,CASSLGGNRGDHQFF
TRBJ2-4,NA,TRBV20-1,NA,TGCAGTGCTAACCGGGCCTCTAAACAGTACTTC,CSANRASKQYF
TRBJ2-7,NA,TRBV11-2,NA,TGTGCCAGCAGATACCTCAGGGTTACAGGCTACGAGCAGTACTTC,CASRYLRVTGYEQYF
TRBJ2-7,NA,TRBV6-5,NA,TGTGCCAGCAGTCCCGGGACAAACTACGAGCAGTACTTC,CASSPGTNYEQYF
TRBJ2-2,NA,TRBV18,NA,TGTGCCAGCTCACCTGGACCCAAGGATACCGGGGAGCTGTTTTTT,CASSPGPKDTGELFF
TRBJ2-5,NA,TRBV18,NA,TGTGCCAGCTCACCACCGGCGGGGGCAGGGGGGACCCAGTACTTC,CASSPPAGAGGTQYF
TRBJ2-7,TRBD2,TRBV5-6,NA,TGTGCCAGCAGCGAGACCGGGACTAGCGAGCTTGGGCAGTACTTC,CASSETGTSELGQYF
TRBJ2-1,NA,TRBV10-3,NA,TGTGCCATCAGTGAAACGAGGGAAAATGAGCAGTTCTTC,CAISETRENEQFF
TRBJ2-3,NA,TRBV7-3,NA,TGTGCCAGCAGCCCCCGAGGGTCGGCAGATACGCAGTATTTT,CASSPRGSADTQYF
TRBJ2-1,NA,TRBV15,NA,TGTGCCACCAGCAGAGCCGCCGGTGCCTACAATGAGCAGTTCTTC,CATSRAAGAYNEQFF
TRBJ2-2,NA,TRBV7-2,once,TGTGCCAGCAGCTCGGGGCGGAACACCGGGGAGCTGTTTTTT,CASSSGRNTGELFF
TRBJ1-5,NA,TRBV5-8,NA,TGTGCCAGCAGCTTGGGGAATAATCAGCCCCAGCATTTT,CASSLGNNQPQHF
TRBJ2-5,NA,TRBV30,NA,TGTGCCTGGAGAAGGGGGATCGAAGAGACCCAGTACTTC,CAWRRGIEETQYF
TRBJ1-2,NA,TRBV5-4,NA,TGTGCCAGCAGCCTCCGGGGGGGGCCTAACTATGGCTACACCTTC,CASSLRGGPNYGYTF
TRBJ1-1,NA,TRBV3-1/TRBV3-2,NA,TGTGCCAGCAGCCAATATCGGGACACTGAAGCTTTCTTT,CASSQYRDTEAFF
TRBJ1-4,NA,TRBV11-2,many,TGTGCCAGCAGCTTAGATCCAACATCGGGTGGAAAACTGTTTTTT,CASSLDPTSGGKLFF
TRBJ2-3,TRBD2,TRBV7-3,NA,TGTGCCAGCAGCTTAATAGCGGGAGGGAGCACAGATACGCAGTATTTT,CASSLIAGGSTDTQYF
TRBJ2-5,NA,TRBV27,NA,TGTGCCAGCAGAAGACTAGGGAAGGGGCAAGAGACCCAGTACTTC,CASRRLGKGQETQYF
TRBJ1-1,NA,TRBV7-9,NA,TGTGCCAGCAGCTTAGCACGGGCCTGGAACACTGAAGCTTTCTTT,CASSLARAWNTEAFF
TRBJ1-2,NA,TRBV7-8,NA,TGTGCCAGCAGCTTAGGGGCGGGGCAGGGCTACACCTTC,CASSLGAGQGYTF
TRBJ2-7,NA,TRBV27,NA,TGTGCCAGCAGTTTCACTAGCCCAAACTACGAGCAGTACTTC,CASSFTSPNYEQYF
TRBJ2-3,TRBD2,TRBV5-5,NA,TGTGCCAGCACCTCCGGGACTAGCGGGATGAGAAGCACAGATACGCAGTATTTT,CASTSGTSGMRSTDTQYF
TRBJ2-1,NA,TRBV30,NA,TGTGCCTGGAGTATCAGGGAGGTTGAGCAGTTCTTC,CAWSIREVEQFF
TRBJ2-7,NA,TRBV6-1,few,TGTGCCAGCAGTGAATGGGACATTCAGGGGGGCTCCTACGAGCAGTACTTC,CASSEWDIQGGSYEQYF
TRBJ2-7,NA,TRBV11-2,NA,TGTGCCAGCAGCCCAGAATATCCCAATTCCTACGAGCAGTACTTC,CASSPEYPNSYEQYF
TRBJ2-2,NA,TRBV7-6,once,TGTGCCAGCAGCTTAGAGGAGTTCACCGGGGAGCTGTTTTTT,CASSLEEFTGELFF
TRBJ2-3,TRBD2,TRBV27,once,TGTGCCAGCAGTTTATTCCCTCCGACTAGCGGGATAACAGATACGCAGTATTTT,CASSLFPPTSGITDTQYF
TRBJ2-7,NA,TRBV28,NA,TGTGCCAGCAGTCCAAACTACGAGCAGTACTTC,CASSPNYEQYF
TRBJ1-1,NA,TRBV18,NA,TGTGCCAGCTCAAGACAGGAGAACACTGAAGCTTTCTTT,CASSRQENTEAFF
TRBJ2-3,NA,TRBV28,NA,TGTGCCAGCAGTGCGCTCTGGGGTGGCACAGATACGCAGTATTTT,CASSALWGGTDTQYF
TRBJ2-7,NA,TRBV5-1,NA,TGCGCCAGCAGCCCCGGACAGTTCTACGAGCAGTACTTC,CASSPGQFYEQYF
TRBJ2-7,NA,TRBV27,NA,TGTGCCAGCAGTTTATCGAAGGCAGCGGTGAGCTCCTACGAGCAGTACTTC,CASSLSKAAVSSYEQYF
TRBJ2-7,NA,TRBV11-2,NA,TGTGCCAGCAGCTTAGCCTACGAGCAGTACTTC,CASSLAYEQYF
TRBJ2-1,NA,TRBV27,NA,TGTGCCAGCAGTTACGGGACTTCGGCCAATGAGCAGTTCTTC,CASSYGTSANEQFF